This TCR beta chain was found in a study of T cell changes during pregnancy in multiple sclerosis. Repertoires were generated with immunoSEQ multiplex PCR, while TCRdb's copy carries only in-frame clones and drops some. The table shows roughly 40,000 clones, with around 92% occurring only once. Trimming cost V 5 bases and J 9 bases; bases outside gene matches: 10. There are 15 residues in the CDR3. The germline gives CDR1 SGHTA, CDR2 FQGNSA. The receptor comes from a female donor in good health, enrolled as a control in a pregnancy study. This specimen consisted of CD4+ T cells from peripheral blood mononuclear cells, obtained after pregnancy. The V call is TRBV7-2, the J call TRBJ2-4, with 10 bases fitting TRBD2. CDR3 coding DNA: TGTGCCAGCAGCCGTGGGGGGACTAGCGATGTCATTCAGTACTTC. Translated, it gives CASSRGGTSDVIQYF.